Described below is a single TCR beta chain sequence and its context. Its specificity is not known. This record belongs to a study of blood T cells in healthy people across ages. Regarding the study as a whole: Unknown CMV status may confound age-related changes in expanded clones.

The CDR3 runs 14 residues. V gave up 0 bases and J gave up 8 bases, with 12 bases separating them. Germline loops: CDR1 SGHRS, CDR2 YFSETQ. Next came a second PCR, run for about 7 to 12 cycles, which used a sample-barcoded 5' primer along with a J-beta primer mix. Via MiXCR, TCRdb re-called the 5' RACE reads, giving one row per CDR3 protein. The sample has 650,000 to 1,000,000 distinct CDR3 sequences; 35% to 40% are singletons. J is TRBJ2-1 and V is TRBV5-1, with D possibly TRBD2 on 6 matching bases. What was sequenced was blood. The TCR was taken from a young man in good health. The CDR3 region has the DNA TGCGCCAGCAGCTTGGGACTAGATACGGATGAGCAGTTCTTC. Translating it yields CASSLGLDTDEQFF.